The 25 T cell receptor beta chains below all came from one sample that was sequenced in a study of T cells in Graves' hyperthyroidism and ophthalmopathy (dated by TCRdb to about 2019). The library was made by multiplex PCR. The listed sequencing device is Illumina HiSeq 2000. The TCR beta CDR3 regions were amplified from RNA transcripts. The first round of RT-PCR for the TCR CDR3 was performed with the HTBI primer set and the Qiagen OneStep RT-PCR kit. The raw public reads went through TCRdb reprocessing: fastp at Q25, MiXCR clone calling, in-frame beta chains kept. A single entry per CDR3 protein holds the most common genes and DNA from its merged rows. The sample table contains more than 500,000 distinct CDR3 sequences; only one count was recorded for around 45% of them. Around 17% of the sample is in the top ten clones. Sequenced sample: peripheral blood or thyroid tissue (not recorded which). The receptors shown here come from an adult woman with Graves' disease, either hyperthyroidism or ophthalmopathy (not recorded which).

In this sample, this clonotype turned up many times. This chain uses TRBV6-6 with TRBJ1-1, with D tentatively TRBD1 (5 bases). The CDR3 loop spans 13 amino acids. The germline V gene encodes CDR1 MNHNY and CDR2 SVGAGI (reference sequence). Between the trimmed V and J ends, which lost 8 bases and 3 bases, there was a span of 13 bases. This CDR3 is CASCVMGDTEAFF. The CDR3 coding sequence is TGTGCCAGCTGCGTAATGGGGGACACTGAAGCTTTCTTT.

This clonotype showed up many times. V usage is TRBV20-1 and J usage is TRBJ2-2, with D possibly called TRBD1 or TRBD2 (5 bases each). V shed 5 bases and J shed 4 bases, with 11 bases lying between them. The CDR3 consists of 13 residues. Looked up from germline, CDR1 is DFQATT and CDR2 is SNEGSKA (reference sequence). The DNA of the CDR3 is TGCAGTGCTTGGGGGTTGGGCACCGGGGAGCTGTTTTTT. Protein: CSAWGLGTGELFF.

The V and J genes are TRBV19 and TRBJ1-5; D remains ambiguous. The V and J ends lost 9 bases and 3 bases respectively, with 9 bases between them. CDR3 length equals 12 residues. Germline-derived CDR1 and CDR2 are LNHDA and SQIVND (reference sequence). The CDR3 DNA reads as TGTGCCAGCCGGAAGGCCAATCAGCCCCAGCATTTT. Amino acids: CASRKANQPQHF.

The chain is built from TRBV7-9 and TRBJ1-2, with D unclear. Germline values: CDR1 SEHNR, CDR2 FQNEAQ (reference sequence). Trimming shortened V by 3 bases and J by 4 bases, and 9 bases separated the two germline ends. The CDR3 covers 13 residues. The CDR3 protein is CASSLARVYGYTF. DNA of the CDR3: TGTGCCAGCAGCTTGGCCCGTGTCTATGGCTACACCTTC.

This clonotype was recorded once. The CDR3 end shows no conserved phenylalanine or tryptophan, and so a read error is likely. Because the CDR3's place on the DNA is in doubt, the DNA is left out and the CDR3 is given as listed by TCRdb. V and J are TRBV5-4 and TRBJ2-3. Germline CDR1 is SGHNT and CDR2 is YYREEE (reference sequence). The CDR3 is made up of 8 amino acids, end residues included. CDR3 region: CASSTIHY.

This clonotype was seen at least ten times. The chain combines TRBV7-8 with TRBJ2-2; D gene unclear. Per germline, CDR1 SGHVS and CDR2 FQNEAQ. The CDR3 extends over 12 amino acids. Trimming left V 1 base short and J 7 bases short, with 4 bases between. CDR3 amino acids: CASSLVGGELFF. The CDR3 nucleotides are TGTGCCAGCAGCTTAGTAGGCGGGGAGCTGTTTTTT.

In this sample, this clonotype turned up many times. J is TRBJ1-1 and V is TRBV5-8; maybe TRBD1 (5 bases). Looked up from germline, CDR1 is SGHTS and CDR2 is YDEGEE. CDR3 size: 13 residues. V gave up 4 bases and J gave up 6 bases, with 13 bases separating them. As DNA, the CDR3 is TGTGCCAGCAGCAAACCAGAAGGGGCTGAAGCTTTCTTT. Translation: CASSKPEGAEAFF.

Many counts were recorded for this clonotype. The chain combines TRBV12-3 or TRBV12-4 with TRBJ2-2, with D hard to call. CDR3 size: 12 residues. The V end was cut by 6 bases, the J end by 6 bases, with 8 bases between. The CDR3 DNA reads as TGTGCCAGCAGCAGCTTGGCCGGGGAGCTGTTTTTT. This encodes CASSSLAGELFF.

This clonotype was recorded many times. The gene calls are TRBV29-1 and TRBJ1-1, with D unclear. Per the germline V gene, CDR1 is SQVTM and CDR2 is ANQGSEA. The CDR3 is 11 residues long. The V end lost 3 bases, the J end lost 11 bases, and 13 bases lay between the germline ends. The CDR3 DNA reads as TGCAGCGTTGAGGTGTCCCAGTGGGCTTTCTTT. Translation gives CSVEVSQWAFF. Supplemented by reference TRBV29-1 and TRBJ1-1, the full variable domain reads SAVISQKPSRDICQRGTSLTIQCQVDSQVTMMFWYRQQPGQSLTLIATANQGSEATYESGFVIDKFPISRPNLTFSTLTVSNMSPEDSSIYLCSVEVSQWAFFGQGTRLTVV.

The chain couples TRBV5-6 to TRBJ2-7; possibly TRBD2 for D (5 bases). Germline V gene data show CDR1 as SGHDT and CDR2 as YYEEEE. V lost 2 bases and J lost 0, with 9 bases in between. The CDR3 has 14 amino acids. This CDR3 is CASSLREPSYEQYF. CDR3 bases: TGTGCCAGCAGCTTACGGGAACCCTCCTACGAGCAGTACTTC.

The V and J genes are TRBV7-9 and TRBJ1-4; D gene uncertain. The CDR3 runs to 14 residues. In germline, CDR1 is SEHNR, CDR2 FQNEAQ (reference sequence). V dropped 4 bases and J dropped 4 bases, with 10 bases sitting between them. DNA of the CDR3: TGTGCCAGCAGCTCACAGCGGATTAATGAAAAACTGTTTTTT. Protein sequence: CASSSQRINEKLFF.

The table lists this clonotype with many counts. The chain links TRBV4-1 to TRBJ2-7, with TRBD2 matching 11 bases. CDR1 and CDR2 from the germline V gene are MGHRA and YSYEKL. This CDR3 contains 18 residues. Trimming cost V 0 bases and J 0 bases; bases outside gene matches: 7. CDR3 in amino acids: CASSQEPLGLAGSYEQYF. The CDR3 DNA follows: TGCGCCAGCAGCCAAGAGCCGTTAGGACTAGCGGGCTCCTACGAGCAGTACTTC.

This clonotype was counted at least ten times. This chain connects TRBV7-9 to TRBJ1-2, with D perhaps TRBD1 (5 bases). V lost 5 bases and J 4 bases, leaving 23 bases between the germline ends. Germline V lookup: CDR1 SEHNR, CDR2 FQNEAQ (reference sequence). The CDR3 has 17 amino acids. This chain's CDR3 is CASSPGGDLAEIYGYTF. CDR3 coding DNA: TGTGCCAGCAGCCCGGGGGGGGATCTCGCAGAGATCTATGGCTACACCTTC.

This clonotype was seen many times. The rearrangement joins TRBV28 to TRBJ1-2; 8 nucleotides match TRBD1. Losses at the gene ends were 5 bases for V and 8 bases for J; bases not matched to a gene: 10. The CDR3 spans 14 residues. From germline, CDR1 is MDHEN and CDR2 SYDVKM. The CDR3 DNA is TGTGCCAGCAGTCGCACCGGACAGGGAGGGGGCTACACCTTC. Amino acids: CASSRTGQGGGYTF.

Remarks on this clonotype: Because the CDR3's place on the DNA is in doubt, the DNA is left out and the CDR3 is given as listed by TCRdb. V gene TRBV7-2 combines with J gene TRBJ1-5; TRBD1 reflects the table's D call only, with no check against the DNA. Germline V gene lookup returns CDR1 SGHTA and CDR2 FQGNSA. The CDR3 comprises 23 residues, both ends counted. CDR3 amino acids: CASSLSLGNTEAFFGQGNQPQHF.

This clonotype has a count of ten or more. The chain joins TRBV5-1 to TRBJ2-5; TRBD1 is a possible D gene (5 bases). CDR1 is SGHRS and CDR2 is YFSETQ in the germline V gene. Trimming left V 1 base short and J 5 bases short, with 6 bases between. This CDR3 spans 12 amino acids. CDR3 DNA: TGCGCCAGCAGCTTGCAGGGCGAGACCCAGTACTTC. The encoded protein is CASSLQGETQYF. The complete variable domain, with remaining parts taken from reference TRBV5-1 and TRBJ2-5, reads KAGVTQTPRYLIKTRGQQVTLSCSPISGHRSVSWYQQTPGQGLQFLFEYFSETQRNKGNFPGRFSGRQFSNSRSEMNVSTLELGDSALYLCASSLQGETQYFGPGTRLLVL.

At least ten counts were recorded for this clonotype. J is TRBJ1-6 and V is TRBV10-2, with D perhaps matching TRBD1 (6 bases). Per germline, CDR1 WSHSY and CDR2 SAAADI. The V end was cut by 2 bases, the J end by 7 bases, with 9 bases between. This CDR3 is built from 14 residues. The CDR3: CASSETGRNSPLHF. For the CDR3, the DNA is TGCGCCAGCAGTGAGACAGGGAGAAATTCACCCCTCCACTTT.

The rearrangement links TRBV10-3 to TRBJ2-5; 10 nucleotides line up with TRBD2. The CDR3 loop spans 17 amino acids. Germline V gene data show CDR1 as ENHRY and CDR2 as SYGVKD. V trimming: 2 bases; J trimming: 5 bases; junction bases outside the gene matches: 11. CDR3 sequence: CAISEATSGQIWETQYF. As DNA, the CDR3 is TGTGCCATCAGTGAGGCGACTAGCGGGCAAATATGGGAGACCCAGTACTTC.

The chain couples TRBV10-1 to TRBJ1-1, with D uncertain. Germline CDR1 reads WNHNN; CDR2 reads SYGVQD (reference sequence). The CDR3 runs 12 residues. V shed 8 bases and J shed 4 bases, with 11 bases lying between them. The CDR3 DNA reads TGCGCCAGCTTTCCGAGACCCACTGAAGCTTTCTTT. Its translation: CASFPRPTEAFF.

The genes are TRBV3-1 and TRBJ2-2; TRBD1 or TRBD2 may be the D gene (5 bases each). The CDR3 extends over 15 amino acids. V lost 5 bases and J 4 bases, leaving 14 bases between the germline ends. Per germline, CDR1 LGHDT and CDR2 YNNKEL (reference sequence). As DNA, the CDR3 is TGTGCCAGCAGCTCTCAGCGGACACCCACCGGGGAGCTGTTTTTT. Its translation is CASSSQRTPTGELFF.

This chain uses TRBV12-3 or TRBV12-4 with TRBJ2-5; D gene ambiguous. Trimming pared 3 bases from V and 2 bases from J, leaving 7 bases between. This CDR3 comprises 13 residues. The CDR3 sequence: CASSFQRQETQYF. For the CDR3, the DNA is TGTGCCAGCAGTTTTCAGAGACAAGAGACCCAGTACTTC.

The V and J genes are TRBV2 and TRBJ2-7; D remains unclear. The V gene lost 7 bases and the J gene lost 2 bases, with 21 bases spanning the gap. CDR3 size: 16 residues. Germline V gene sequence: CDR1 SNHLY, CDR2 FYNNEI. The CDR3 spells CASTGTRDTGTYEQYF. Here the CDR3 DNA reads TGTGCCAGCACAGGAACTCGTGACACCGGAACCTACGAGCAGTACTTC.

The rearrangement joins TRBV10-3 to TRBJ1-5, with D possibly being TRBD1 (5 bases). The V end was cut by 4 bases, the J end by 7 bases, with 14 bases between. Looked up from germline, CDR1 is ENHRY and CDR2 is SYGVKD. The CDR3 runs to 14 residues. CDR3 in DNA: TGTGCCATCAGTGTCGGGCAGGGCGCCCAGCCCCAGCATTTT. As protein: CAISVGQGAQPQHF.

J is TRBJ1-2 and V is TRBV30, with 7 positions matching TRBD1. V dropped 3 bases and J dropped 4; count of bases not matched to a gene: 8. The CDR3 length is 14 residues. Germline V lookup: CDR1 GTSNPN, CDR2 SVGIG (reference sequence). CDR3 residues: CAWRNRGWIYGYTF. As DNA, the CDR3 is TGTGCCTGGAGGAACAGGGGTTGGATCTATGGCTACACCTTC.

J is TRBJ1-1 and V is TRBV19; D gene ambiguous. The CDR3 runs to 11 residues. V was clipped by 7 bases and J by 2 bases, with 5 bases between them. CDR1 is LNHDA and CDR2 is SQIVND in the germline V gene (reference sequence). Here the CDR3 reads CASTRNTEAFF. The CDR3 DNA follows: TGTGCCAGTACCAGAAACACTGAAGCTTTCTTT.